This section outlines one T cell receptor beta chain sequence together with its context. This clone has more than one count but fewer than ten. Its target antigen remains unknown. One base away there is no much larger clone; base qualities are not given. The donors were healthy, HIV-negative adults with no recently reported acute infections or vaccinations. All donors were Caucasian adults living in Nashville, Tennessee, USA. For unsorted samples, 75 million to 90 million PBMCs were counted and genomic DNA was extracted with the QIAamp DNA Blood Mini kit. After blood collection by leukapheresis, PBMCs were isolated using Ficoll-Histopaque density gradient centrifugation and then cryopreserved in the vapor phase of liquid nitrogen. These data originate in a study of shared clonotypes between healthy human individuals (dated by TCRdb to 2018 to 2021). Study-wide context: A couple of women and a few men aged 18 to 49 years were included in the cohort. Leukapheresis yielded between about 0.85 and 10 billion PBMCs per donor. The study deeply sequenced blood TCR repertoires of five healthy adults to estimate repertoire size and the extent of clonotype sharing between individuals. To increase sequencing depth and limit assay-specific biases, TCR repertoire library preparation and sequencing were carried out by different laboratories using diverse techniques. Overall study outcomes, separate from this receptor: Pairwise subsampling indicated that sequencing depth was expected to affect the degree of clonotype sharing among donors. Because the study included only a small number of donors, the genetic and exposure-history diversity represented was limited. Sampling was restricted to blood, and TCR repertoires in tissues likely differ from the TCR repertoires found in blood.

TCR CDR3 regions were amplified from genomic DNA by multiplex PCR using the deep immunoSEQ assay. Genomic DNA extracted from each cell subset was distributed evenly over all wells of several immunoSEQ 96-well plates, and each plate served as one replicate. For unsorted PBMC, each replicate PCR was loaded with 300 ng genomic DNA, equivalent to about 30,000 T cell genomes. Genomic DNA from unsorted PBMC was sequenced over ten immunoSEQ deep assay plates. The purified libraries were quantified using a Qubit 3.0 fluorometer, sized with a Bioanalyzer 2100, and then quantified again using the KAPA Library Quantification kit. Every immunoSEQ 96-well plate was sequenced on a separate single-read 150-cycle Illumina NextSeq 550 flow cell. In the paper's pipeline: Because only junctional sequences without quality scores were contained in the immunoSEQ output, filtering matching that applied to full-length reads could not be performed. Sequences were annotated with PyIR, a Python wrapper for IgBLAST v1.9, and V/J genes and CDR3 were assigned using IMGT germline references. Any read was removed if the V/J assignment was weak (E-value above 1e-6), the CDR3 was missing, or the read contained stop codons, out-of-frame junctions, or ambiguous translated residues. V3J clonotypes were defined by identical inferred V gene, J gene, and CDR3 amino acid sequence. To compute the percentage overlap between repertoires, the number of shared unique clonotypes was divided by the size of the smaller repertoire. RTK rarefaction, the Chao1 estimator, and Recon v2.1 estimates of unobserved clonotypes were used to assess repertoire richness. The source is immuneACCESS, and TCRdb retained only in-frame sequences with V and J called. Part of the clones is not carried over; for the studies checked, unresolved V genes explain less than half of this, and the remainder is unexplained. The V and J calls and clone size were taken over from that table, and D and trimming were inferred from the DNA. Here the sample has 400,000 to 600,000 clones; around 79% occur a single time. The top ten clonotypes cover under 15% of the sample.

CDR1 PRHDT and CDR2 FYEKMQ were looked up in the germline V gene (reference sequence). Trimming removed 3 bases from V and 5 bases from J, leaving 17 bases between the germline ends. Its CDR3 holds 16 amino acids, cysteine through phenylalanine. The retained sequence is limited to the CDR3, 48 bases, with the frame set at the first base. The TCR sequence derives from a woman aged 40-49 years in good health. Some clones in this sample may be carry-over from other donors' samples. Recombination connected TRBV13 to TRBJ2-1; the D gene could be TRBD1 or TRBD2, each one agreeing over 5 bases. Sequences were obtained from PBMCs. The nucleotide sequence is TGTGCCAGCAGCTTTCTTCCAGGGACCTACCACAATGAGCAGTTCTTC. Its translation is CASSFLPGTYHNEQFF. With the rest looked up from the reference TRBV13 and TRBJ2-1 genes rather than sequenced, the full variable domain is AAGVIQSPRHLIKEKRETATLKCYPIPRHDTVYWYQQGPGQDPQFLISFYEKMQSDKGSIPDRFSAQQFSDYHSELNMSSLELGDSALYFCASSFLPGTYHNEQFFGPGTRLTVL.